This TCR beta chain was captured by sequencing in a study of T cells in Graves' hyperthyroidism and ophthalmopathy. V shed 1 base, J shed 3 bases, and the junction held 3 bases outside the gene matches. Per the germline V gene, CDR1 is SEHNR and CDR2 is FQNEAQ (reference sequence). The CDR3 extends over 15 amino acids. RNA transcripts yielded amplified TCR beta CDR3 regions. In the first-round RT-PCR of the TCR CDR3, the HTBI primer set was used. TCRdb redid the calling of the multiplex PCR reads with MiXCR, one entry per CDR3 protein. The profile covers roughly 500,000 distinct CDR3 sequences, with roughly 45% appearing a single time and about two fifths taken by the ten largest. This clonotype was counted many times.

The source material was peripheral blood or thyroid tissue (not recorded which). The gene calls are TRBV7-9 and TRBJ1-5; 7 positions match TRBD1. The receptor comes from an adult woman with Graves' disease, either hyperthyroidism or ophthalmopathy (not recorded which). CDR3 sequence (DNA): TGTGCCAGCAGCTTAGTCGGACAGGTCAATCAGCCCCAGCATTTT. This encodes CASSLVGQVNQPQHF. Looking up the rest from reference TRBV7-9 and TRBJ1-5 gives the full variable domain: DTGVSQNPRHKITKRGQNVTFRCDPISEHNRLYWYRQTLGQGPEFLTYFQNEAQLEKSRLLSDRFSAERPKGSFSTLEIQRTEQGDSAMYLCASSLVGQVNQPQHFGDGTRLSIL.